The 10 T cell receptor beta chains presented below share a single source sample, sequenced in a study of early T cells in non-severe SARS-CoV-2 infection. TCRdb called the 5' RACE reads again in MiXCR, with one record for every CDR3 protein. The table shows 45,000 to 70,000 distinct CDR3 sequences, with 11% occurring only once. Specimen: whole blood. The source is an adult who was a healthcare worker with PCR-confirmed SARS-CoV-2 infection or an uninfected control (not recorded which).

V gene TRBV28 combines with J gene TRBJ1-6; no clear D. The V gene lost 6 bases and the J gene lost 6 bases, with 15 bases spanning the gap. Germline V gives CDR1 MDHEN, CDR2 SYDVKM. The CDR3 totals 15 residues. Here the CDR3 reads CASRLDWKINSPLHF. In DNA form, the CDR3 reads TGTGCCAGCAGACTTGACTGGAAAATTAATTCACCCCTCCACTTT. Supplemented by reference TRBV28 and TRBJ1-6, the full variable domain reads DVKVTQSSRYLVKRTGEKVFLECVQDMDHENMFWYRQDPGLGLRLIYFSYDVKMKEKGDIPEGYSVSREKKERFSLILESASTNQTSMYLCASRLDWKINSPLHFGNGTRLTVT.

This clonotype was observed a few times. V and J are TRBV2 and TRBJ1-4, with TRBD1 matching 7 bases. V shed 7 bases and J 4 bases; nucleotides not matched to a gene: 6. Per germline, CDR1 SNHLY and CDR2 FYNNEI. CDR3 length equals 14 residues. In DNA form, the CDR3 reads TGTGCCAGCAAGGTGGGGACAGATAATGAAAAACTGTTTTTT. Amino acids: CASKVGTDNEKLFF.

The table lists this clonotype with many counts. The chain employs TRBV6-4 and TRBJ1-5; no clear D gene. With 3 bases removed from V and 0 bases from J, the gap between germline ends came to 6 bases. The CDR3 is 14 amino acids. Germline assignment: CDR1 MRHNA and CDR2 SNTAGT. CDR3 bases: TGTGCCAGCAGTGAGAGGGTTAGCAATCAGCCCCAGCATTTT. It encodes CASSERVSNQPQHF.

The chain has TRBV7-3 and TRBJ2-7; 9 nucleotides agree with TRBD2. The CDR3 consists of 15 residues. Germline V gene data show CDR1 as SGHTA and CDR2 as FQGTGA. Trimming at V came to 5 bases and at J to 1 base, leaving 6 bases not matched to a gene. The CDR3 region has the DNA TGTGCCAGCAGCACAACTAGCGGGCATTCCTACGAGCAGTACTTC. Protein product: CASSTTSGHSYEQYF.

This chain joins TRBV9 and TRBJ1-2, with D hard to call. The CDR3 is made up of 15 amino acids. Germline lookup yields CDR1 SGDLS and CDR2 YYNGEE. V lost 0 bases, J lost 4 bases, and 13 bases lay in between. The CDR3 coding sequence is TGTGCCAGCAGCGTAGAGGCGAACAGTCCCTATGGCTACACCTTC. Translated: CASSVEANSPYGYTF. Together with reference TRBV9 and TRBJ1-2, the CDR3 gives the full variable domain: DSGVTQTPKHLITATGQRVTLRCSPRSGDLSVYWYQQSLDQGLQFLIQYYNGEERAKGNILERFSAQQFPDLHSELNLSSLELGDSALYFCASSVEANSPYGYTFGSGTRLTVV.

This chain connects TRBV2 to TRBJ2-1, with D uncertain. Germline CDR1 is SNHLY and CDR2 is FYNNEI. V was trimmed by 7 bases and J by 7 bases, leaving 11 bases between them. The CDR3 sequence is 12 residues long. This chain's CDR3 is CASKKGLNEQFF. CDR3 coding DNA: TGTGCCAGCAAGAAGGGTTTAAATGAGCAGTTCTTC. The full variable domain, its missing parts supplied by reference TRBV2 and TRBJ2-1, is EPEVTQTPSHQVTQMGQEVILRCVPISNHLYFYWYRQILGQKVEFLVSFYNNEISEKSEIFDDQFSVERPDGSNFTLKIRSTKLEDSAMYFCASKKGLNEQFFGPGTRLTVL.

This clonotype occurred a few times. The J gene is TRBJ2-4, the V gene TRBV19, with D uncertain. The germline gives CDR1 LNHDA, CDR2 SQIVND (reference sequence). V was cut by 1 base and J by 4 bases, with 14 bases left in between. The CDR3 loop spans 16 amino acids. The CDR3 nucleotides read TGTGCCAGTAGTATAGTAACGGTCGTGGGGAAAAACATTCAGTACTTC. It encodes CASSIVTVVGKNIQYF. Together with reference TRBV19 and TRBJ2-4, the CDR3 gives the full variable domain: DGGITQSPKYLFRKEGQNVTLSCEQNLNHDAMYWYRQDPGQGLRLIYYSQIVNDFQKGDIAEGYSVSREKKESFPLTVTSAQKNPTAFYLCASSIVTVVGKNIQYFGAGTRLSVL.

Ten or more counts support this clonotype. This sequence joins TRBV4-1 and TRBJ2-3, with 7 bases that match TRBD2. CDR1 and CDR2 from the germline V gene are MGHRA and YSYEKL. Losses at the gene ends were 1 base for V and 7 bases for J; bases not matched to a gene: 17. The CDR3 consists of 18 residues. The CDR3: CASSQVVARAGEIHTQYF. The CDR3 DNA reads TGCGCCAGCAGCCAAGTTGTGGCAAGGGCGGGGGAGATTCATACGCAGTATTTT.

The sample holds many counts of this clonotype. The chain joins TRBV20-1 to TRBJ2-3; D is unclear. V dropped 6 bases and J dropped 6 bases, with 19 bases sitting between them. From germline, CDR1 is DFQATT and CDR2 SNEGSKA (reference sequence). The CDR3 runs to 14 residues. CDR3 in amino acids: CSASPPGLMDTQYF. The CDR3 bases are TGCAGTGCCTCACCCCCCGGGCTGATGGATACGCAGTATTTT.

The table lists this clonotype with many counts. The genes are TRBV19 and TRBJ1-5; tentatively, D is TRBD1 (5 bases). The CDR3 spans 14 residues. Trimming removed 4 bases at V and 6 bases at J, with 13 bases between. Germline assignment: CDR1 LNHDA and CDR2 SQIVND (reference sequence). The chain's CDR3 is CASSTSGSAQPQHF. CDR3 sequence (DNA): TGTGCCAGTAGTACTTCAGGGTCGGCTCAGCCCCAGCATTTT.